The 20 T cell receptor beta chains below were found in one sample sequenced in a study of chemoradiotherapy in HPV16-positive cancers. Method: immunoSEQ multiplex PCR; TCRdb's copy keeps in-frame clones and lacks some. The sample contains approximately 30,000 clones, roughly 92% of which appear only once. The input for sequencing was blood, taken from a patient who underwent chemoradiotherapy. Receptor source: a human donor with HPV-associated anogenital cancer.

The chain is built from TRBV18 and TRBJ1-1, with D tentatively TRBD1 (5 bases). Germline loops: CDR1 KGHSH, CDR2 LQKENI. Trimming cost V 3 bases and J 5 bases, with 10 bases left between them. CDR3 length: 13 residues. The CDR3 nucleotides read TGTGCCAGCTCACCCCAGGGAGGAACTGAAGCTTTCTTT. Translation gives CASSPQGGTEAFF. Full variable domain (outside the CDR3, taken from reference TRBV18 and TRBJ1-1): NAGVMQNPRHLVRRRGQEARLRCSPMKGHSHVYWYRQLPEEGLKFMVYLQKENIIDESGMPKERFSAEFPKEGPSILRIQQVVRGDSAAYFCASSPQGGTEAFFGQGTRLTVV.

V is TRBV4-3 and J is TRBJ1-1; possible D gene TRBD1, 6 bases. Germline CDR1 LGHNA, CDR2 YSLEER. The CDR3 totals 16 residues. Trimming stripped 2 bases from V and 0 bases from J, with 13 bases between. As DNA, the CDR3 is TGCGCCAGCAGCCAATATTTCGGACAGCTGAACACTGAAGCTTTCTTT. As protein: CASSQYFGQLNTEAFF.

The rearrangement uses TRBV18 and TRBJ2-7; 14 bases are a match to TRBD2. The CDR3 has 18 amino acids. In germline, CDR1 is KGHSH, CDR2 LQKENI. Trimming removed 6 bases from V and 6 bases from J; junction bases left unmatched: 16. As DNA, the CDR3 is TGTGCCAGCTCCAAAAACAGTCCGGGACTAGCGGGAGTCCGCGAGCAGTACTTC. This translates into CASSKNSPGLAGVREQYF.

The V gene is TRBV28, the J gene TRBJ2-3; D is uncertain. Looked up from germline, CDR1 is MDHEN and CDR2 is SYDVKM. The CDR3 contains 17 residues. V lost 3 bases and J lost 3, with 19 bases in between. The DNA of the CDR3 is TGTGCCAGCAGTTTGACCCTTGAGATAGGAAGAACAGATACGCAGTATTTT. Translating gives CASSLTLEIGRTDTQYF.

V is TRBV19 and J is TRBJ2-2; 9 bases match TRBD1. The CDR3 is made up of 15 amino acids. Germline-derived CDR1 and CDR2 are LNHDA and SQIVND (reference sequence). J gave up 6 bases and V 3 bases, and 5 bases lay outside the gene matches. The CDR3 here is CASSILTGGAGELFF. DNA of the CDR3: TGTGCCAGTAGTATTTTGACAGGGGGAGCCGGGGAGCTGTTTTTT.

The chain uses TRBV19 and TRBJ2-5; D ambiguous. Germline CDR1 LNHDA, CDR2 SQIVND (reference sequence). This CDR3 is built from 9 residues. The germline V and J ends were trimmed by 6 bases and 5 bases, with 1 base remaining between them. The CDR3 bases are TGTGCCAGTAGGGAGACCCAGTACTTC. It encodes CASRETQYF.

The J gene is TRBJ2-7, the V gene TRBV29-1, with 7 positions matching TRBD1. CDR3 length: 16 amino acids. V lost 0 bases and J lost 3; bases outside the gene matches: 11. In germline, CDR1 is SQVTM, CDR2 ANQGSEA. The CDR3 sequence: CSVEDRAGGKGYEQYF. DNA for the CDR3: TGCAGCGTTGAAGATAGAGCAGGGGGTAAGGGCTACGAGCAGTACTTC.

The V gene is TRBV5-1, the J gene TRBJ1-1, with D perhaps TRBD1 (5 bases). V was clipped by 3 bases and J by 5 bases, with 14 bases between them. Germline-derived CDR1 and CDR2 are SGHRS and YFSETQ. The CDR3 is made up of 14 amino acids. CDR3 residues: CASSWGGERTEAFF. CDR3 sequence (DNA): TGCGCCAGCAGCTGGGGCGGGGAACGGACTGAAGCTTTCTTT. The full variable domain, completed using reference TRBV5-1 and TRBJ1-1, is KAGVTQTPRYLIKTRGQQVTLSCSPISGHRSVSWYQQTPGQGLQFLFEYFSETQRNKGNFPGRFSGRQFSNSRSEMNVSTLELGDSALYLCASSWGGERTEAFFGQGTRLTVV.

The chain recombines TRBV27 with TRBJ2-3; D remains unclear. The V gene's germline CDR1 is MNHEY and CDR2 SMNVEV (reference sequence). V was cut by 1 base and J by 4 bases, with 12 bases left in between. This CDR3 is 15 amino acids long. DNA of the CDR3: TGTGCCAGCAGTTTATTGGCTAGTTTTGCAGATACGCAGTATTTT. It translates to CASSLLASFADTQYF.

This chain connects TRBV11-3 to TRBJ2-5, with D perhaps TRBD2 (5 bases). This CDR3 has 15 amino acids. Germline CDR1 and CDR2: SGHNT and YENEEA. V was shortened by 6 bases and J by 5 bases, with 19 bases between the two germline ends. The CDR3 DNA is TGTGCCAGCAGTCCAGGACTGGCGGATGTGGAGACCCAGTACTTC. Translating it yields CASSPGLADVETQYF.

This clone is a singleton in its sample. The genes are TRBV10-3 and TRBJ2-7; no reliable D call. The CDR3 runs 12 residues. Germline CDR1 and CDR2: ENHRY and SYGVKD. With 3 bases removed from V and 0 bases from J, the gap between germline ends came to 3 bases. The DNA for the CDR3 is TGTGCCATCAGTGACACCTCCTACGAGCAGTACTTC. It specifies CAISDTSYEQYF.

Concerning this clone: Additional DNA sequences in this sample encode the identical CDR3. This chain uses TRBV5-4 with TRBJ2-6; D remains ambiguous. CDR3 length: 14 residues. Germline CDR1 reads SGHNT; CDR2 reads YYREEE (reference sequence). Trimming took off 5 bases at V and 0 bases at J, with 6 bases between the two ends. The CDR3 loop reads CASSQSSGANVLTF. The CDR3 DNA reads TGTGCCAGCAGTCAGAGCTCTGGGGCCAACGTCCTGACTTTC.

This clone was counted between two and nine times. Written as DNA, the CDR3 is TGTGCCAGCAGCTTAGACGGGGGGTCGCAGACCCAGTACTTC. The encoded protein is CASSLDGGSQTQYF. V gene TRBV7-6 combines with J gene TRBJ2-5; TRBD2 matches at 7 bases. Per germline, CDR1 SGHVS and CDR2 FNYEAQ. The CDR3 is 14 amino acids. V was pared by 1 base and J by 6 bases, with 5 bases of the junction left unmatched. The full variable domain, completed using reference TRBV7-6 and TRBJ2-5, is GAGVSQSPRYKVTKRGQDVALRCDPISGHVSLYWYRQALGQGPEFLTYFNYEAQQDKSGLPNDRFSAERPEGSISTLTIQRTEQRDSAMYRCASSLDGGSQTQYFGPGTRLLVL.

The chain couples TRBV2 to TRBJ1-2, with 7 bases aligning to TRBD1. The CDR3 is made up of 14 amino acids. After removal of 10 bases from V and 6 bases from J, the junction contained 14 bases not matched to a gene. CDR1 and CDR2 from the germline V gene are SNHLY and FYNNEI. CDR3 nucleotide sequence: TGTGCCACCCGATCGGGACAGTTAGCCGATGGCTACACCTTC. This codes for CATRSGQLADGYTF.

The genes are TRBV7-2 and TRBJ2-7; D possibly corresponds to TRBD1 (6 bases). The length of the CDR3 is 15 residues. Per the germline V gene, CDR1 is SGHTA and CDR2 is FQGNSA. Trimming stripped 5 bases from V and 2 bases from J, with 16 bases between. This CDR3 is CASSPGGTKTYEQYF. CDR3 coding DNA: TGTGCCAGCAGCCCAGGTGGGACAAAAACCTACGAGCAGTACTTC.

The chain joins TRBV9 to TRBJ2-6; D unresolved. The CDR3 sequence is 15 residues long. V was cut by 0 bases and J by 4 bases, with 8 bases left in between. CDR1 is SGDLS, CDR2 YYNGEE, per germline. DNA for the CDR3: TGTGCCAGCAGCGTAGCGGCATTCGGGGCCAACGTCCTGACTTTC. Translation: CASSVAAFGANVLTF.

This clone was counted once. V is TRBV4-2 and J is TRBJ1-1, with D tentatively TRBD1 (5 bases). CDR1 is LGHNA and CDR2 is YNFKEQ in the germline V gene. The CDR3 is made up of 13 amino acids. V was clipped by 2 bases and J by 5 bases, with 9 bases between them. Here the CDR3 DNA reads TGTGCCAGCAGCCAAACCAGGGAGACTGAAGCTTTCTTT. It specifies CASSQTRETEAFF.

CDR3 DNA sequence: TGTGCCAGTAGCGACCGGAGCTCTGGAAACACCATATATTTT. This gives the protein CASSDRSSGNTIYF. The chain couples TRBV19 to TRBJ1-3; no clear D. The germline V and J ends were trimmed by 6 bases and 0 bases, with 9 bases remaining between them. The CDR3 contains 14 residues. Germline-derived CDR1 and CDR2 are LNHDA and SQIVND (reference sequence).

The chain uses TRBV10-1 and TRBJ1-5, with no clear D. Deletions cut 6 bases from V and 0 bases from J, with 15 bases between. CDR1 and CDR2 from the germline V gene are WNHNN and SYGVQD (reference sequence). The CDR3 sequence is 16 residues long. Here the CDR3 DNA reads TGCGCCAGCAGCCGGAGTGGAGGGTATAGCAATCAGCCCCAGCATTTT. The encoded protein is CASSRSGGYSNQPQHF.

CDR3 region: CASSWTSGTYEQYF. The CDR3 DNA is TGTGCCAGCAGTTGGACTAGCGGGACATACGAGCAGTACTTC. This chain links TRBV27 with TRBJ2-7; 12 positions match TRBD2. V dropped 4 bases and J dropped 4; count of bases not matched to a gene: 2. The CDR3 contains 14 residues. CDR1 and CDR2 (germline): MNHEY, SMNVEV (reference sequence).